The clone carrying this TCR beta chain was found a few times. The entry originates in a study of blood T cell repertoires in COVID-19. Study-wide background: T cells, B-cell-depleted T cells, or PBMCs provided the cDNA or gDNA that served as material.

V gave up 0 bases and J gave up 4 bases, with 12 bases separating them. The CDR3 is made up of 15 amino acids. The V gene's germline CDR1 is MNHEY and CDR2 SVGAGI. TCRdb keeps only in-frame clones here, not all; method: immunoSEQ multiplex PCR. Of 240,000 or so clones listed, about 83% are singletons. Recovered status in Cohort 3 required two negative PCRs, clearance, or symptom resolution. This TCR was recovered from a woman in her fifties or sixties who had recovered from COVID-19. The chain joins TRBV6-5 to TRBJ1-1; the D is unclear. Sequencing used PBMCs or T cells enriched from blood (not recorded which). This chain's CDR3 is CASSYSTLGITEAFF. DNA of the CDR3: TGTGCCAGCAGTTACTCAACCCTCGGGATCACTGAAGCTTTCTTT.